What follows describes a single T cell receptor (beta chain). Its antigen is not known. The data originate from a study of T cell responses to AZD1222 COVID-19 vaccine. Study-level findings and limits: The breadth and depth of Spike-specific TCRs increased once two AZD1222 doses had been given. Spike was spanned by vaccine-associated CD4 TCRs, with dominance at 160-218 and 743-854.

Germline values: CDR1 LGHDT, CDR2 YNNKEL (reference sequence). This CDR3 is built from 13 residues. Between the trimmed V and J ends, which lost 6 bases and 3 bases, there was a span of 12 bases. Clones were read by immunoSEQ multiplex PCR, and TCRdb kept only the in-frame ones, dropping some. The sample lists some 200,000 clones; roughly 90% were seen once. The chain recombines TRBV3-1 (or the pseudogene TRBV3-2) with TRBJ2-7; D unresolved. This sequence originates from an adult who received the AZD1222 COVID-19 vaccine. Sequencing used peripheral blood, obtained 28 days after the second AZD1222 dose. CDR3: CASRANGVYEQYF. Here the CDR3 DNA reads TGTGCCAGCAGGGCTAATGGTGTCTACGAGCAGTACTTC.